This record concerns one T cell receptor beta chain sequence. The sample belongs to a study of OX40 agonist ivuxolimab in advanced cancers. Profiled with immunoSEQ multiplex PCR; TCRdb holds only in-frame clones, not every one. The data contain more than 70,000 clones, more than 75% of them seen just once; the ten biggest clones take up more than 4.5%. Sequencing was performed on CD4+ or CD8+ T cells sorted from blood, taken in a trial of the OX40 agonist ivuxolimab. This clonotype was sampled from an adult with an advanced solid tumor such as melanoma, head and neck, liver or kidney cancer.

CDR3 coding DNA: TGTGCCAGTAGCCAACGTGGGTTGGGCACTGAAGCTTTCTTT. The encoded protein is CASSQRGLGTEAFF. The chain is built from TRBV19 and TRBJ1-1; no definite D call. V was clipped by 6 bases and J by 4 bases, with 15 bases between them. The length of the CDR3 is 14 residues. Germline V gene data show CDR1 as LNHDA and CDR2 as SQIVND (reference sequence).